One and the same sample provided the 31 T cell receptor beta chains below, sequenced in a study of T cell clusters in autoimmune cytopenias. Each sample's input was approximately 0.25 ug genomic DNA, 38,000 or so genome equivalents. One tube held mixed TRB-A and TRB-B primer pools for touch-down PCR. TCRdb reprocessed the multiplex PCR reads, with one entry per CDR3 protein and no DNA. In total, the table holds under 4,000 distinct CDR3 sequences. Source material: peripheral blood. The receptors originated from a human donor with an autoimmune cytopenia or autoimmune hepatitis (not recorded which).

By frequency, this clonotype is medium-sized. The gene calls are TRBV6-2 or TRBV6-3 and TRBJ2-2. Per the germline V gene, CDR1 is MNHEY and CDR2 is SVGEGT. There are 12 residues in the CDR3. The CDR3 loop is CASSFASGELFF.

This clonotype is called medium-sized based on its frequency. The CDR3 sequence is CASSSAPSGEEQYF. The chain has TRBV27 and TRBJ2-7; absent DNA, TCRdb's TRBD2 call cannot be checked. CDR1 MNHEY and CDR2 SMNVEV come from the germline V gene (reference sequence). The CDR3 contains 14 residues.

V is TRBV20-1 and J is TRBJ2-2. The CDR3 runs 12 residues. Germline assignment: CDR1 DFQATT and CDR2 SNEGSKA (reference sequence). CDR3: CSARTTTGELFF.

This clonotype is called large based on its frequency. The chain recombines TRBV7-6 with TRBJ2-1. This CDR3 is 13 amino acids long. Germline assignment: CDR1 SGHVS and CDR2 FNYEAQ. The CDR3 is CASSSSYNNEQFF.

By frequency, this clonotype is medium-sized. V usage is TRBV6-5 and J usage is TRBJ1-2; the TCRdb call, TRBD1, lacks DNA for checking. The CDR3 is 13 amino acids. The V gene's germline CDR1 is MNHEY and CDR2 SVGAGI. CDR3 region: CASSLTENYGYTF.

The J gene is TRBJ2-7, the V gene TRBV7-6; absent DNA, TCRdb's TRBD1 call cannot be checked. Germline CDR1 reads SGHVS; CDR2 reads FNYEAQ. The CDR3 is made up of 14 amino acids. CDR3 sequence reads: CASSTDGGGVEQYF.

This clonotype is identified as medium-sized (0.01 to 0.1%) from frequency. The J gene is TRBJ2-7, the V gene TRBV6-5; absent DNA, TCRdb's TRBD1 call cannot be checked. The germline CDR1 and CDR2 sequences are MNHEY and SVGAGI. The CDR3 is 13 residues long. This CDR3 is CASSQGQGYEQYF.

Measured by frequency, this clonotype is medium-sized. The chain couples TRBV6-6 to TRBJ2-1. CDR1 is MNHNY, CDR2 SVGAGI, per germline (reference sequence). The CDR3 has 13 amino acids. The CDR3 sequence is CASSSSRYNEQFF.

This clonotype ranks as medium-sized in terms of frequency. This sequence joins TRBV19 and TRBJ2-1; TCRdb picks TRBD2, but there is no DNA to check that call. The CDR3 has 14 residues. Germline V lookup: CDR1 LNHDA, CDR2 SQIVND (reference sequence). The chain's CDR3 is CASSSSVDRNEQFF. Full variable domain (outside the CDR3, taken from reference TRBV19 and TRBJ2-1): DGGITQSPKYLFRKEGQNVTLSCEQNLNHDAMYWYRQDPGQGLRLIYYSQIVNDFQKGDIAEGYSVSREKKESFPLTVTSAQKNPTAFYLCASSSSVDRNEQFFGPGTRLTVL.

The chain carries TRBV5-5 and TRBJ1-5. CDR3 length equals 13 residues. Germline V gene sequence: CDR1 SGHKS, CDR2 YYEKEE (reference sequence). The CDR3 reads CASNRGPNQPQHF.

The chain uses TRBV27 and TRBJ2-7; absent DNA, TCRdb's TRBD2 call cannot be checked. Germline V gene lookup returns CDR1 MNHEY and CDR2 SMNVEV (reference sequence). This CDR3 spans 14 amino acids. CDR3 loop: CASRSSRDSYEQYF.

Measured by frequency, this clonotype is medium-sized. The CDR3 here is CASGSPGTGPTGELFF. The chain links TRBV5-1 to TRBJ2-2; TCRdb selects TRBD1, and the lack of DNA leaves this call unchecked. Germline assignment: CDR1 SGHRS and CDR2 YFSETQ. The CDR3 is made up of 16 amino acids.

Its frequency marks this clonotype as medium-sized. The chain combines TRBV18 with TRBJ2-4; the TCRdb call, TRBD1, lacks DNA for checking. Looked up from germline, CDR1 is KGHSH and CDR2 is LQKENI. CDR3 length equals 15 residues. Here the CDR3 reads CASSGLTGFKNIQYF.

J is TRBJ2-5 and V is TRBV27; with no DNA, the TCRdb D assignment of TRBD1 cannot be verified. In germline, CDR1 is MNHEY, CDR2 SMNVEV (reference sequence). The length of the CDR3 is 13 residues. The CDR3 sequence: CASSGTGGETQYF.

The chain couples TRBV7-6 to TRBJ2-5; TCRdb picks TRBD2, but there is no DNA to check that call. This CDR3 is 16 amino acids long. CDR1 is SGHVS, CDR2 FNYEAQ, per germline. The chain's CDR3 is CASSPGLAGDGGTQYF.

This clonotype ranks as medium-sized in terms of frequency. The chain is built from TRBV6-1 and TRBJ2-1. The CDR3 totals 14 residues. Germline lookup yields CDR1 MNHNS and CDR2 SASEGT. The CDR3 spells CASKDRTSYNEQFF.

The gene calls are TRBV6-1 and TRBJ2-1; TCRdb's D call, TRBD1, is unchecked because there is no DNA. The CDR3 spans 13 residues. CDR1 is MNHNS, CDR2 SASEGT, per germline. The CDR3 sequence: CASKGGLYDEQFF.

Its frequency marks this clonotype as medium-sized. The chain has TRBV20-1 and TRBJ1-5; TCRdb's D gene call, TRBD1, goes unchecked for lack of DNA. This CDR3 contains 13 residues. From germline, CDR1 is DFQATT and CDR2 SNEGSKA (reference sequence). CDR3 protein: CSAPRGLGQPQHF.

Its frequency marks this clonotype as medium-sized. This chain connects TRBV4-3 to TRBJ2-3; the D call of TRBD1 rests on TCRdb alone, since no DNA is present to check it. Germline-derived CDR1 and CDR2 are LGHNA and YSLEER. CDR3 length equals 16 residues. CDR3 region: CASSQDGGRGTDTQYF.

Its frequency marks this clonotype as medium-sized. V gene TRBV20-1 combines with J gene TRBJ2-7; absent DNA, TCRdb's TRBD1 call cannot be checked. The CDR3 extends over 15 amino acids. The germline V gene has CDR1 DFQATT and CDR2 SNEGSKA (reference sequence). The CDR3 is CSARVGGGGTYEQYF.

This clonotype ranks as large in terms of frequency. V usage is TRBV6-2 or TRBV6-3 and J usage is TRBJ2-7; TCRdb gives TRBD1 as the D gene, but with no DNA this cannot be confirmed. The CDR3 loop spans 15 amino acids. Germline-derived CDR1 and CDR2 are MNHEY and SVGEGT. The chain's CDR3 is CASREGQGSSYEQYF.

This chain connects TRBV27 to TRBJ2-1; TCRdb's D call, TRBD1, is unchecked because there is no DNA. Germline V gene data show CDR1 as MNHEY and CDR2 as SMNVEV (reference sequence). The CDR3 contains 18 residues. CDR3 amino acids: CASSPYSFDRRRYNEQFF.

This clonotype counts as medium-sized by frequency. J is TRBJ1-1 and V is TRBV20-1. CDR3 length: 12 residues. CDR1 and CDR2 (germline): DFQATT, SNEGSKA (reference sequence). The CDR3 loop is CSARLQPREAFF.

This sequence joins TRBV4-2 and TRBJ2-3; there is no DNA to check the TCRdb D call of TRBD2. CDR1 is LGHNA, CDR2 YNFKEQ, per germline. The CDR3 consists of 16 residues. CDR3 protein: CASSQVRGGVTDTQYF.

By frequency, this clonotype is medium-sized. CDR3 loop: CASSPEIRGNTIYF. This chain uses TRBV12-3 or TRBV12-4 with TRBJ1-3; as DNA is missing, the TRBD1 call by TCRdb cannot be tested. The CDR3 extends over 14 amino acids.

This clonotype counts as medium-sized (0.01 to 0.1%) by frequency. The rearrangement uses TRBV12-3 or TRBV12-4 and TRBJ1-2. The CDR3 totals 15 residues. CDR3 amino acids: CASGSNTAANYGYTF.

In terms of frequency, this clonotype is medium-sized. The chain is built from TRBV20-1 and TRBJ1-2; TCRdb outputs TRBD1, but without DNA this stays unchecked. The germline CDR1 and CDR2 sequences are DFQATT and SNEGSKA (reference sequence). CDR3 length: 12 residues. The CDR3: CSASQGDYGYTF.

The rearrangement uses TRBV6-1 and TRBJ1-1. The germline V gene encodes CDR1 MNHNS and CDR2 SASEGT. The CDR3 consists of 19 residues. This chain's CDR3 is CASSDRGPPEGPAAFEAFF.

This clonotype is classed as medium-sized (0.01 to 0.1%) by frequency. This chain's CDR3 is CASSRLAGQDSSRGVEQYF. This chain connects TRBV18 to TRBJ2-7; TCRdb's assignment of TRBD1 cannot be checked, as there is no DNA. This CDR3 is built from 19 residues. Germline V gives CDR1 KGHSH, CDR2 LQKENI.

Measured by frequency, this clonotype is medium-sized. J is TRBJ2-7 and V is TRBV12-3 or TRBV12-4; TCRdb proposes TRBD2, but this gene call is untestable without DNA. The CDR3 contains 15 residues. CDR3 sequence: CASSWSSGGIYEQYF.

This clonotype is identified as large (0.1 to 1%) from frequency. J is TRBJ2-1 and V is TRBV29-1; no DNA is available, so the TRBD2 call from TCRdb remains unchecked. Germline V gene lookup returns CDR1 SQVTM and CDR2 ANQGSEA. The CDR3 is 16 residues long. CDR3 amino acids: CSADPFTSGGASEQFF.